This T cell receptor (beta chain) was found in a study of T cell responses to AZD1222 COVID-19 vaccine. Study as a whole: Second-dose groups at about 4 or about 12 weeks were pooled.

Note on this clone: What it recognizes is unknown.

This table comes from immunoSEQ multiplex PCR, and its TCRdb copy is limited to in-frame clones, with some not included. The data hold around 160,000 clones, with approximately 94% observed a single time. Study results and limitations: Clonal diversity was possibly underestimated, and white British individuals and females predominated among donors. Unmutated regions of variants are reportedly targeted by nearly half of spike-specific TCRs. Two AZD1222 doses significantly raised spike-specific TCR breadth and depth over controls.

Sequencing was performed on peripheral blood, taken on day 0 of AZD1222 vaccination. This TCR was sampled from an adult in good health.

The DNA of the CDR3 is TGCGCCAGCAGCCTACGACCGGGACTCCGGAACACCGGGGAGCTGTTTTTT. Its translation is CASSLRPGLRNTGELFF. The chain combines TRBV4-1 with TRBJ2-2; D may be TRBD2 (6 bases). There are 17 residues in the CDR3. Germline CDR1 is MGHRA and CDR2 is YSYEKL. V dropped 4 bases and J dropped 1 base, with 16 bases sitting between them.